This TCR beta chain was recovered during a study of shared clonotypes between healthy human individuals. Germline V gives CDR1 SGHRS, CDR2 YFSETQ. Trimming pared 1 base from V and 4 bases from J, leaving 8 bases between. The CDR3 is made up of 14 amino acids. A word on this clone: Antigen specificity is unknown.

Healthy HIV-negative adults without recent acute infections or vaccinations served as donors. Unsorted PBMC replicate PCRs used around 320 ng DNA, around 28,000 T cell genomes. The repertoire was sequenced with immunoSEQ multiplex PCR; TCRdb's copy has only in-frame clones and lacks some. The table shows some 470,000 clones, with 76% occurring only once. Findings and limits, study-wide: Sampling included only blood; tissue repertoires likely differ.

The sequence was obtained from a woman aged 40 to 49 in good health. Some clones in this sample may be carry-over from other donors' samples. Sequencing used PBMCs. The chain joins TRBV5-1 to TRBJ1-4, with D possibly being TRBD1 (5 bases). In DNA, the CDR3 is TGCGCCAGCAGCTTGATAGGGGTTAATGAAAAACTGTTTTTT. Translated: CASSLIGVNEKLFF.